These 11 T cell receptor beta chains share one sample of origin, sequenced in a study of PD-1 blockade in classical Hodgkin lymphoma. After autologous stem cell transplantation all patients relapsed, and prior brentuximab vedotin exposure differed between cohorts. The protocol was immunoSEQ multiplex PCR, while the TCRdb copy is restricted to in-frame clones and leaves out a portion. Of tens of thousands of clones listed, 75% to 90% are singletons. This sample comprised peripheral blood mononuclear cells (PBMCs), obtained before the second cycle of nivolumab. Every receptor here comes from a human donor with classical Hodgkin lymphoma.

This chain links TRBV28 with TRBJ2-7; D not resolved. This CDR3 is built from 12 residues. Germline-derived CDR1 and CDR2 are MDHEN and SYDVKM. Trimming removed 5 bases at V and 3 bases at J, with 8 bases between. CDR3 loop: CASSHGDYEQYF. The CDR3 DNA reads TGTGCCAGCAGTCACGGAGACTACGAGCAGTACTTC.

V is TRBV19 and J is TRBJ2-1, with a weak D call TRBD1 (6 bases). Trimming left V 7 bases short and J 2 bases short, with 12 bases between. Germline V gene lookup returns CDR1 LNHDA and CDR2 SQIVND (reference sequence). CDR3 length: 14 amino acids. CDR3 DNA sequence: TGTGCCAGTACCCGGGACACTACCTACAATGAGCAGTTCTTC. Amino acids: CASTRDTTYNEQFF.

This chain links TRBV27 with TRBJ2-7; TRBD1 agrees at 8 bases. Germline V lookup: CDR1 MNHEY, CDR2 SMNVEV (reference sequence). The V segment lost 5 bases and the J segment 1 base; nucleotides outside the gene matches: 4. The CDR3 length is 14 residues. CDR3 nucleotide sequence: TGTGCCAGCAGTCGGGGGACAGGTTCCTACGAGCAGTACTTC. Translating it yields CASSRGTGSYEQYF.

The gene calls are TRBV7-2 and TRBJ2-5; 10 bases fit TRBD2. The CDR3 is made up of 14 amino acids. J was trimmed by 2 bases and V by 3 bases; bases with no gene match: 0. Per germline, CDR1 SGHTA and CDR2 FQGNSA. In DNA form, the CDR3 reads TGTGCCAGCAGCTTTAGCGGGGGGCAAGAGACCCAGTACTTC. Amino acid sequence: CASSFSGGQETQYF.

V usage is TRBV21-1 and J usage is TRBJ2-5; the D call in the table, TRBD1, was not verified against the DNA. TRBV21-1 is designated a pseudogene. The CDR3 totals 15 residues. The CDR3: CASSPRTGTRGDQYF. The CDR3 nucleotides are TGTGCCAGCAGCCCACGGACAGGGACCCGAGGGGACCAGTACTTC.

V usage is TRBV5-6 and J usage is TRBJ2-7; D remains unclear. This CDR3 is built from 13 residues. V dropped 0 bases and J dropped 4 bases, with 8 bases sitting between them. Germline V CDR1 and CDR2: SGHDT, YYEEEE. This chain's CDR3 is CASSLGFAYEQYF. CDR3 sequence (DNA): TGTGCCAGCAGCTTGGGGTTTGCTTACGAGCAGTACTTC.

CDR3 in amino acids: CATGTGSLNEQFF. The CDR3 nucleotides are TGTGCCACCGGGACAGGGTCCTTAAATGAGCAGTTCTTC. V and J are TRBV10-3 and TRBJ2-1; 9 bases map to TRBD1. This CDR3 spans 13 amino acids. Germline V gene sequence: CDR1 ENHRY, CDR2 SYGVKD. The junction had 8 bases not matched to a gene; V was cut back by 10 bases and J by 7 bases.

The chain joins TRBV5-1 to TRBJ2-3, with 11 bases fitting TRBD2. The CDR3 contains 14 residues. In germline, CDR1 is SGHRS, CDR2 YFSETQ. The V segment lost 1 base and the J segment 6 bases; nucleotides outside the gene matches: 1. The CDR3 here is CASSLRTSGDTQYF. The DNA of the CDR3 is TGCGCCAGCAGCTTGAGGACTAGCGGGGATACGCAGTATTTT. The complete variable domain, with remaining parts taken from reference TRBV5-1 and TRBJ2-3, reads KAGVTQTPRYLIKTRGQQVTLSCSPISGHRSVSWYQQTPGQGLQFLFEYFSETQRNKGNFPGRFSGRQFSNSRSEMNVSTLELGDSALYLCASSLRTSGDTQYFGPGTRLTVL.

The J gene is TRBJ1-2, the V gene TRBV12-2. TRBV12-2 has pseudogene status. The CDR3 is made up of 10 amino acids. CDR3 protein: CASRPLGYTF. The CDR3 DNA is TGTGCAAGTCGCCCTCTAGGCTACACCTTC.

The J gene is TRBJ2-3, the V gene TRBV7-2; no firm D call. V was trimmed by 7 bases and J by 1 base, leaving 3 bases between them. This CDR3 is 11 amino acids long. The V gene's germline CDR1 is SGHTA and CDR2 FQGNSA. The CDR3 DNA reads TGTGCCAGCACACGCACAGATACGCAGTATTTT. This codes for CASTRTDTQYF.

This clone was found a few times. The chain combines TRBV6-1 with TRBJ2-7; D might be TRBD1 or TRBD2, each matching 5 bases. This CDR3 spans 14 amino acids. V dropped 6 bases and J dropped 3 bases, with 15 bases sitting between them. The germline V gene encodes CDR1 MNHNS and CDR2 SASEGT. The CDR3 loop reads CASRDGTTIYEQYF. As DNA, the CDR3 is TGTGCCAGCAGGGACGGGACCACCATCTACGAGCAGTACTTC.